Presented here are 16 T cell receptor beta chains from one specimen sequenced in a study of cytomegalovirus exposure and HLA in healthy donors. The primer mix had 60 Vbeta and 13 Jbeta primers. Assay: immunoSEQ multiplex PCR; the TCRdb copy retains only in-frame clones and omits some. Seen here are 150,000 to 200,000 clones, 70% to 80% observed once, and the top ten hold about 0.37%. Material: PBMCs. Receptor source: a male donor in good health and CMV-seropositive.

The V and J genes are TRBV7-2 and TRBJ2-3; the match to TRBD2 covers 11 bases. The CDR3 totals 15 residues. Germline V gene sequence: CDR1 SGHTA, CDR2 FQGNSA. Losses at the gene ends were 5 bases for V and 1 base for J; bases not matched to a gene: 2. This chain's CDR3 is CASSPTSGGTDTQYF. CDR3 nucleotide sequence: TGTGCCAGCAGCCCGACTAGCGGGGGCACAGATACGCAGTATTTT.

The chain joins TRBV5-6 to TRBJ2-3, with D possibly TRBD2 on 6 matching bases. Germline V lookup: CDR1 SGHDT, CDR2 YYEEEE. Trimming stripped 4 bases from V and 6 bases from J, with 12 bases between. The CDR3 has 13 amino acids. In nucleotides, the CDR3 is TGTGCCAGCAGCGAGGCGGGGCTGGATACGCAGTATTTT. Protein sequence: CASSEAGLDTQYF. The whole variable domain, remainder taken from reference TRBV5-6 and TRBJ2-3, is DAGVTQSPTHLIKTRGQQVTLRCSPKSGHDTVSWYQQALGQGPQFIFQYYEEEERQRGNFPDRFSGHQFPNYSSELNVNALLLGDSALYLCASSEAGLDTQYFGPGTRLTVL.

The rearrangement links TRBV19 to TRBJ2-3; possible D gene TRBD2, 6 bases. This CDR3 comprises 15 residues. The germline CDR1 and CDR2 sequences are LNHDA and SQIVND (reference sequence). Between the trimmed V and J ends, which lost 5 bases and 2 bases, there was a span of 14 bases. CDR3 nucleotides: TGTGCCAGTAGTTCCCTAGCGTCTCTCACAGATACGCAGTATTTT. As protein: CASSSLASLTDTQYF. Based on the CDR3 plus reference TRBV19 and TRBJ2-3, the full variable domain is DGGITQSPKYLFRKEGQNVTLSCEQNLNHDAMYWYRQDPGQGLRLIYYSQIVNDFQKGDIAEGYSVSREKKESFPLTVTSAQKNPTAFYLCASSSLASLTDTQYFGPGTRLTVL.

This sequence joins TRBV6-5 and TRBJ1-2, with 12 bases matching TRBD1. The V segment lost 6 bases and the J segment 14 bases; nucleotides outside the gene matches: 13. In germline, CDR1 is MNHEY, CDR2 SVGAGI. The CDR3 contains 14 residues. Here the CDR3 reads CASRPPGGQGADTF. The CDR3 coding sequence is TGTGCCAGCAGGCCCCCGGGGGGACAGGGGGCCGATACCTTC.

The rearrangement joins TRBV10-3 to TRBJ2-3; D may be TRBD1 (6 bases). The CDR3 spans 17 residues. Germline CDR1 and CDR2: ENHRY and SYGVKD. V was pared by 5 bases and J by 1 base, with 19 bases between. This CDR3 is CAISHDPDSGRTDTQYF. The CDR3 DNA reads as TGTGCCATCAGTCACGACCCGGACAGCGGACGCACAGATACGCAGTATTTT.

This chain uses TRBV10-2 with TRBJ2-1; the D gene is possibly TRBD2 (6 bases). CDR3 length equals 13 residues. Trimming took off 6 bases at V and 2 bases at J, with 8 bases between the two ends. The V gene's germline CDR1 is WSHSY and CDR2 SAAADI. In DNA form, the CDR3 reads TGCGCCAGCAGGCGGGATACCTACAATGAGCAGTTCTTC. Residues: CASRRDTYNEQFF.

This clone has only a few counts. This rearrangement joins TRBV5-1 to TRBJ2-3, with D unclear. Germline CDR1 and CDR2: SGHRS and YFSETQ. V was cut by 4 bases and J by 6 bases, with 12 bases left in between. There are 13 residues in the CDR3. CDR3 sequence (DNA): TGCGCCAGCAGCAGCCGCACTTTGGATACGCAGTATTTT. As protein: CASSSRTLDTQYF.

CDR3 nucleotide sequence: TGCAGCGTGAAAGGCGGGACAGGCTATGGCTACACCTTC. This codes for CSVKGGTGYGYTF. The chain employs TRBV29-1 and TRBJ1-2; TRBD1 matches at 8 bases. V trimming: 6 bases; J trimming: 4 bases; junction bases outside the gene matches: 7. Germline values: CDR1 SQVTM, CDR2 ANQGSEA. The CDR3 spans 13 residues.

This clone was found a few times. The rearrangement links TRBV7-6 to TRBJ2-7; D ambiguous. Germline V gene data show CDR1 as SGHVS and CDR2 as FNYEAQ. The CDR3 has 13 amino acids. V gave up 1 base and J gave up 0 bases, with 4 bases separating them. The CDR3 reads CASSLDYSYEQYF. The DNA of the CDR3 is TGTGCCAGCAGCTTAGACTACTCCTACGAGCAGTACTTC.

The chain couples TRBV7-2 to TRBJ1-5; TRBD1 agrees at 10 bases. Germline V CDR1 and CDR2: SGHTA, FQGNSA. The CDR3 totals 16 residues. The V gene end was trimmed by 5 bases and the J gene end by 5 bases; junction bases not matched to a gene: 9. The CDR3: CASSLGGQGIDQPQHF. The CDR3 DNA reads TGTGCCAGCAGCCTAGGGGGACAGGGGATTGATCAGCCCCAGCATTTT.

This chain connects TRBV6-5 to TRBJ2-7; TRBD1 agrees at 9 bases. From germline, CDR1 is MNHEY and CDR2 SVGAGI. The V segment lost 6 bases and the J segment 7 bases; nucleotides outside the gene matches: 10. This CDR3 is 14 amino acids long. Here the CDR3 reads CASSNRGQRGEQYF. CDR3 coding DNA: TGTGCCAGCAGCAACAGGGGGCAACGAGGGGAGCAGTACTTC.

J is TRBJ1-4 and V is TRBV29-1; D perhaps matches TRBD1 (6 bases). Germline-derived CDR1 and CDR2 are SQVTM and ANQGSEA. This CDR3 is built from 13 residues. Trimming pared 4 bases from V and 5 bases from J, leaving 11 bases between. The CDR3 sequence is CSVVLGGNEKLFF. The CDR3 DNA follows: TGCAGCGTTGTGCTAGGGGGAAATGAAAAACTGTTTTTT.

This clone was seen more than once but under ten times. CDR3 nucleotides: TGTGCCAGCAGCTTTTTCCCGGGACAGGGGTACGAGCAGTTCTTC. Translating gives CASSFFPGQGYEQFF. J is TRBJ2-1 and V is TRBV7-2, with 10 bases that match TRBD1. Trimming took 3 bases from V and 10 from J; bases not matched to a gene: 9. This CDR3 spans 15 amino acids. The germline V gene encodes CDR1 SGHTA and CDR2 FQGNSA.

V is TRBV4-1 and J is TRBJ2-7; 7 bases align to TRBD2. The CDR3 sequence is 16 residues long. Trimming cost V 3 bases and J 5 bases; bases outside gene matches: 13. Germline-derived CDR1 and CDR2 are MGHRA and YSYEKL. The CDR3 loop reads CASSHPWGGRRNEQYF. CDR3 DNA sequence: TGCGCCAGCAGCCACCCCTGGGGAGGGAGACGGAACGAGCAGTACTTC.

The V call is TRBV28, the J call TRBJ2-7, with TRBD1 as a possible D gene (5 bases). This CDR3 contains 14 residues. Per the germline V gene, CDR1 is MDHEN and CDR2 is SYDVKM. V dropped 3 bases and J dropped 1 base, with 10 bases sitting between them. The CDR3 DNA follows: TGTGCCAGCAGTTTGAGGCAGGGTTCCTACGAGCAGTACTTC. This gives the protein CASSLRQGSYEQYF.

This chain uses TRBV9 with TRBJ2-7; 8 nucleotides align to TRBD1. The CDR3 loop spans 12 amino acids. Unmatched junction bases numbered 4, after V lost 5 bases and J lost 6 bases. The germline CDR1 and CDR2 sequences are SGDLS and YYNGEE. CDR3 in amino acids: CASSKDRGEQYF. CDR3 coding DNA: TGTGCCAGCAGTAAAGACAGGGGCGAGCAGTACTTC.